These 32 T cell receptor beta chains came from one sample sequenced in a study of response to subunit inactivated influenza vaccine. A single record per CDR3 protein comes from TCRdb applying MiXCR to the RT-PCR reads. The table has about half a million distinct CDR3 sequences, 7.5% to 8.5% seen once. This sample comprised PBMCs from blood, obtained less than 25 months after vaccination. The receptors were sampled from a man aged 45 to 75 who received an inactivated influenza vaccine.

This clonotype was seen at least ten times. V gene TRBV3-1 combines with J gene TRBJ1-2; no clear D. The CDR3 has 17 amino acids. Germline-derived CDR1 and CDR2 are LGHDT and YNNKEL (reference sequence). V shed 1 base and J shed 2 bases, with 17 bases lying between them. This CDR3 is CASSQGSGSWRNYGYTF. The CDR3 bases are TGTGCCAGCAGCCAAGGTTCTGGCAGTTGGAGGAACTATGGCTACACCTTC. The variable domain in full, completed from reference TRBV3-1 and TRBJ1-2, reads DTAVSQTPKYLVTQMGNDKSIKCEQNLGHDTMYWYKQDSKKFLKIMFSYNNKELIINETVPNRFSPKSPDKAHLNLHINSLELGDSAVYFCASSQGSGSWRNYGYTFGSGTRLTVV.

This clonotype was detected a few times. The V gene is TRBV4-1, the J gene TRBJ2-3; D not certain. The CDR3 is 13 residues long. The ends were cut back, 2 bases at V and 6 bases at J, with 9 bases in the middle. CDR1 and CDR2 (germline): MGHRA, YSYEKL. This CDR3 reads CASSQYFGDTQYF. The CDR3, as DNA: TGCGCCAGCAGCCAATATTTCGGGGATACGCAGTATTTT.

This clonotype was recorded a few times. The chain has TRBV6-1 and TRBJ2-5, with TRBD2 matching over 15 bases. The CDR3 is 14 amino acids. V was clipped by 7 bases and J by 5 bases; unmatched bases: 2. In germline, CDR1 is MNHNS, CDR2 SASEGT. The CDR3 DNA sequence: TGTGCCAGCACAGGACTAGCGGGAGGGGAGACCCAGTACTTC. This codes for CASTGLAGGETQYF.

This clonotype has ten or more counts. V is TRBV18 and J is TRBJ2-4; the D call may be TRBD1 or TRBD2 (5 bases each). The CDR3 covers 15 residues. The germline CDR1 and CDR2 sequences are KGHSH and LQKENI. V lost 5 bases, J lost 4 bases, and 15 bases lay in between. This chain's CDR3 is CASSRDGSPKNIQYF. CDR3 bases: TGTGCCAGCTCAAGGGACGGCTCTCCAAAAAACATTCAGTACTTC.

This clonotype was found many times. This chain links TRBV6-1 with TRBJ1-6; D possibly corresponds to TRBD1 (6 bases). CDR1 is MNHNS and CDR2 is SASEGT in the germline V gene. The V and J ends lost 5 bases and 3 bases respectively, with 8 bases between them. This CDR3 is built from 14 residues. The CDR3 coding sequence is TGTGCCAGCAGTCAGGGGTTCTATAATTCACCCCTCCACTTT. Translated: CASSQGFYNSPLHF.

The rearrangement links TRBV7-2 to TRBJ2-1; 7 bases align to TRBD2. This CDR3 has 15 amino acids. Germline V gene data show CDR1 as SGHTA and CDR2 as FQGNSA. Losses at the gene ends were 3 bases for V and 8 bases for J; bases not matched to a gene: 10. CDR3 DNA sequence: TGTGCCAGCAGCTTGGGCCCTCGAGCGGGGTATGAGCAGTTCTTC. It encodes CASSLGPRAGYEQFF. Together with reference TRBV7-2 and TRBJ2-1, the CDR3 gives the full variable domain: GAGVSQSPSNKVTEKGKDVELRCDPISGHTALYWYRQSLGQGLEFLIYFQGNSAPDKSGLPSDRFSAERTGGSVSTLTIQRTQQEDSAVYLCASSLGPRAGYEQFFGPGTRLTVL.

This chain connects TRBV5-1 to TRBJ2-7, with 11 bases identical to TRBD1. V was clipped by 2 bases and J by 7 bases; unmatched bases: 8. Germline CDR1 and CDR2: SGHRS and YFSETQ. The CDR3 is 15 amino acids. CDR3 in DNA: TGCGCCAGCAGCTTAACCGGGACAGGGGGAGGTGAGCAGTACTTC. This sequence encodes CASSLTGTGGGEQYF.

This clonotype was seen more than once but under ten times. This chain uses TRBV2 with TRBJ2-2; either TRBD1 or TRBD2 may supply D (5 bases each). Trimming pared 3 bases from V and 6 bases from J, leaving 14 bases between. This CDR3 is 15 amino acids long. Germline values: CDR1 SNHLY, CDR2 FYNNEI. CDR3 nucleotides: TGTGCCAGCAGTGACTCGGGACCATCCCCCGGGGAGCTGTTTTTT. It yields the protein CASSDSGPSPGELFF.

This clonotype was picked up many times. The V and J genes are TRBV12-3 or TRBV12-4 and TRBJ1-2; 10 nucleotides line up with TRBD1. V trimming: 8 bases; J trimming: 6 bases; junction bases outside the gene matches: 6. The CDR3 has 13 residues. The CDR3 DNA reads TGTGCCAGCGCCTTCGGGACAGGGGATGGCTACACCTTC. Protein: CASAFGTGDGYTF.

In regard to this clonotype: One end of the junction fails to match germline, which may point to a read error. This chain uses TRBV12-3 or TRBV12-4 with TRBJ2-1, with a weak D call TRBD1 (6 bases). This CDR3 has 14 residues. CDR3 region: CTSSFGTLGNEQFF. As DNA, the CDR3 is TGTACCAGCAGTTTCGGGACACTCGGAAATGAGCAGTTCTTC.

This clonotype was picked up a small number of times. The chain uses TRBV4-1 and TRBJ2-5, with TRBD1 matching over 7 bases. CDR1 MGHRA and CDR2 YSYEKL come from the germline V gene. The CDR3 totals 17 residues. After removal of 0 bases from V and 2 bases from J, the junction contained 9 bases not matched to a gene. The CDR3 region is CASSQEGEGAPQETQYF. For the CDR3, the DNA is TGCGCCAGCAGCCAAGAAGGTGAGGGGGCACCTCAAGAGACCCAGTACTTC.

This chain joins TRBV7-2 and TRBJ2-1, with D possibly being TRBD2 (5 bases). V lost 3 bases and J lost 6, with 9 bases in between. From germline, CDR1 is SGHTA and CDR2 FQGNSA. CDR3 length equals 13 residues. The CDR3, as DNA: TGTGCCAGCAGCTTGAGCCGGGGCAATGAGCAGTTCTTC. It translates to CASSLSRGNEQFF.

The chain employs TRBV27 and TRBJ2-7; TRBD2 matches 9 bases. The CDR3 consists of 18 residues. The germline V gene encodes CDR1 MNHEY and CDR2 SMNVEV (reference sequence). After removal of 0 bases from V and 2 bases from J, the junction contained 11 bases not matched to a gene. The CDR3 DNA reads as TGTGCCAGCAGTTTATCGCCTACCACGAGCGGGAGGCCCTACGAGCAGTACTTC. Encoded protein: CASSLSPTTSGRPYEQYF.

The table lists this clonotype with many counts. The chain employs TRBV5-1 and TRBJ2-3; D may be TRBD1 (5 bases). CDR3 size: 16 residues. Trimming left V 3 bases short and J 1 base short, with 15 bases between. Germline V gene sequence: CDR1 SGHRS, CDR2 YFSETQ. CDR3 protein: CASSSPGIEGTDTQYF. As DNA, the CDR3 is TGCGCCAGCAGCTCCCCAGGGATTGAGGGCACAGATACGCAGTATTTT.

There are many counts of this clonotype. V usage is TRBV20-1 and J usage is TRBJ2-3; D is unclear. CDR3 length: 13 amino acids. V lost 3 bases and J 2 bases, leaving 9 bases between the germline ends. Germline assignment: CDR1 DFQATT and CDR2 SNEGSKA (reference sequence). In DNA, the CDR3 is TGCAGTGCTAGGGCGACTTACACAGATACGCAGTATTTT. It translates to CSARATYTDTQYF.

This clonotype was seen only a few times. The chain recombines TRBV5-6 with TRBJ2-1; 13 nucleotides align to TRBD2. Germline values: CDR1 SGHDT, CDR2 YYEEEE. CDR3 size: 14 residues. The J segment lost 6 bases and the V segment lost 5 bases, leaving 2 bases of the junction unmatched. The CDR3 sequence: CASRGLAGFNEQFF. In nucleotides, the CDR3 is TGTGCCAGCAGGGGACTAGCGGGATTCAATGAGCAGTTCTTC.

V usage is TRBV2 and J usage is TRBJ2-2; tentative D call: TRBD2 (5 bases). Germline CDR1 and CDR2: SNHLY and FYNNEI. Trimming took off 6 bases at V and 5 bases at J, with 16 bases between the two ends. CDR3 length: 15 amino acids. The CDR3 sequence is CASRGRDGVTGELFF. The CDR3 DNA reads TGTGCCAGCAGGGGCCGGGATGGGGTGACCGGGGAGCTGTTTTTT.

Many counts were recorded for this clonotype. This chain connects TRBV4-1 to TRBJ1-3; D unclear. Germline values: CDR1 MGHRA, CDR2 YSYEKL. This CDR3 is built from 13 residues. V lost 5 bases and J lost 9, with 14 bases in between. DNA for the CDR3: TGCGCCAGCAGCTCAGTAGCCCTGGGCACCATATATTTT. The encoded protein is CASSSVALGTIYF.

This clonotype was seen many times. This chain links TRBV28 with TRBJ2-5; 7 nucleotides line up with TRBD1. This CDR3 has 17 residues. CDR1 is MDHEN, CDR2 SYDVKM, per germline. The V gene end was trimmed by 1 base and the J gene end by 3 bases; junction bases not matched to a gene: 11. The CDR3 bases are TGTGCCAGCAGTTTATCCCGTCTAAGGGGGCGCGAAGAGACCCAGTACTTC. Translation: CASSLSRLRGREETQYF.

The chain couples TRBV20-1 to TRBJ1-2, with 11 bases aligning to TRBD1. The trim removed 6 bases at V and 8 bases at J, leaving 11 bases unmatched. This CDR3 spans 14 amino acids. Germline CDR1 and CDR2: DFQATT and SNEGSKA (reference sequence). The CDR3 bases are TGCAGTGCGCTGGGACAGGGGGGCGCCTGGGGCTACACCTTC. This encodes CSALGQGGAWGYTF.

This clonotype was seen more than once but under ten times. The rearrangement uses TRBV6-2 or TRBV6-3 and TRBJ2-7; D tentatively fits TRBD1 or TRBD2 (5 bases each). CDR1 and CDR2 from the germline V gene are MNHEY and SVGEGT. The germline V and J ends were trimmed by 5 bases and 8 bases, with 16 bases remaining between them. This CDR3 contains 13 residues. CDR3 bases: TGTGCCAGCAGTCGGGGACCGGGAAGAAAGCAGTACTTC. Translated, it gives CASSRGPGRKQYF.

This clonotype was seen a few times. The CDR3 nucleotides read TGTGCCAGCAGCCTCCTCGGGGGCGACTATGGCTACACCTTC. Residues: CASSLLGGDYGYTF. This chain uses TRBV7-9 with TRBJ1-2, with D possibly matching TRBD1 (6 bases). Per the germline V gene, CDR1 is SEHNR and CDR2 is FQNEAQ (reference sequence). CDR3 length: 14 residues. Between the trimmed V and J ends, which lost 5 bases and 3 bases, there was a span of 13 bases.

This clonotype was counted a few times. The chain recombines TRBV2 with TRBJ1-5; D call uncertain. The CDR3 consists of 13 residues. V dropped 11 bases and J dropped 11 bases, with 22 bases sitting between them. CDR1 is SNHLY, CDR2 FYNNEI, per germline. The CDR3: CASWAGSGRSQHF. Here the CDR3 DNA reads TGTGCCTCCTGGGCGGGGTCCGGAAGGTCCCAGCATTTT. Full variable domain (rest looked up from reference TRBV2 and TRBJ1-5): EPEVTQTPSHQVTQMGQEVILRCVPISNHLYFYWYRQILGQKVEFLVSFYNNEISEKSEIFDDQFSVERPDGSNFTLKIRSTKLEDSAMYFCASWAGSGRSQHFGDGTRLSIL.

The chain joins TRBV29-1 to TRBJ1-2; D ambiguous. Between the trimmed V and J ends, which lost 2 bases and 8 bases, there was a span of 15 bases. The length of the CDR3 is 13 residues. Germline V gene sequence: CDR1 SQVTM, CDR2 ANQGSEA. CDR3 sequence reads: CSVELRLSTGYTF. As DNA, the CDR3 is TGCAGCGTTGAATTGCGTCTTTCCACCGGCTACACCTTC.

In its sample, this clonotype was seen many times. V gene TRBV19 combines with J gene TRBJ2-1, with TRBD1 as a possible D gene (6 bases). The CDR3 runs 15 residues. Germline lookup yields CDR1 LNHDA and CDR2 SQIVND (reference sequence). V shed 3 bases and J shed 4 bases, with 13 bases lying between them. CDR3: CASSIRDTLYNEQFF. Written as DNA, the CDR3 is TGTGCCAGTAGTATCCGGGACACCCTTTACAATGAGCAGTTCTTC.

Only a few counts were recorded for this clonotype. The V gene is TRBV12-3 or TRBV12-4, the J gene TRBJ1-1; TRBD1 agrees at 7 bases. The J segment lost 3 bases and the V segment lost 7 bases, leaving 8 bases of the junction unmatched. The CDR3 extends over 14 amino acids. CDR3 region: CASKRTGMDTEAFF. In DNA, the CDR3 is TGTGCCAGCAAAAGGACAGGAATGGACACTGAAGCTTTCTTT.

This chain joins TRBV24-1 and TRBJ2-3, with D hard to call. Germline V gene lookup returns CDR1 KGHDR and CDR2 SFDVKD. V was clipped by 0 bases and J by 3 bases, with 9 bases between them. The CDR3 is 15 amino acids. The CDR3 DNA reads as TGTGCCACCAGTGATTTGCGAGGAGCAACAGATACGCAGTATTTT. Protein product: CATSDLRGATDTQYF.

The genes are TRBV29-1 and TRBJ2-1; TRBD1 agrees at 9 bases. CDR1 is SQVTM, CDR2 ANQGSEA, per germline. The CDR3 loop spans 13 amino acids. V lost 5 bases and J lost 6; bases outside the gene matches: 5. Written as DNA, the CDR3 is TGCAGCGTTTTACTGGACAGGGGCAATGAGCAGTTCTTC. The encoded protein is CSVLLDRGNEQFF.

This clonotype was counted only a few times. The V call is TRBV3-1, the J call TRBJ1-3; possible D gene TRBD1, 5 bases. Trimming left V 2 bases short and J 4 bases short, with 9 bases between. Germline V CDR1 and CDR2: LGHDT, YNNKEL (reference sequence). The CDR3 is made up of 14 amino acids. The CDR3 loop reads CASSQRGFGNTIYF. The DNA for the CDR3 is TGTGCCAGCAGCCAACGGGGGTTCGGAAACACCATATATTTT. Based on the CDR3 plus reference TRBV3-1 and TRBJ1-3, the full variable domain is DTAVSQTPKYLVTQMGNDKSIKCEQNLGHDTMYWYKQDSKKFLKIMFSYNNKELIINETVPNRFSPKSPDKAHLNLHINSLELGDSAVYFCASSQRGFGNTIYFGEGSWLTVV.

The CDR3, as DNA: TGTGCTAGTGGACCCACAGGGGGCGAGCAGTACTTC. Translated: CASGPTGGEQYF. This chain joins TRBV12-5 and TRBJ2-7; 8 bases map to TRBD1. V gave up 6 bases and J gave up 6 bases; unmatched junction bases: 4. The germline CDR1 and CDR2 sequences are LGHNT and FRNRAP. The CDR3 covers 12 residues.

The chain couples TRBV15 to TRBJ2-7; no definite D call. V lost 1 base and J lost 0, with 10 bases in between. The CDR3 totals 15 residues. The germline V gene encodes CDR1 LNHNV and CDR2 YYDKDF (reference sequence). CDR3 nucleotide sequence: TGTGCCACCAGCAGAGCACACGGAAGCTCCTACGAGCAGTACTTC. This gives the protein CATSRAHGSSYEQYF.

V and J are TRBV6-1 and TRBJ2-3; 12 bases map to TRBD2. Trimming took 8 bases from V and 0 from J; bases not matched to a gene: 3. This CDR3 region has 15 residues. Germline V gene lookup returns CDR1 MNHNS and CDR2 SASEGT. CDR3 in DNA: TGTGCCAGCCGGACTAGCGGGGTGAGCACAGATACGCAGTATTTT. Amino acids: CASRTSGVSTDTQYF.